Each of the 19 T cell receptor beta chains below was sequenced from the same sample in a study of T-cell memory formation after mild COVID-19. Each CDR3 protein gets one entry after TCRdb re-called the 5' RACE reads with MiXCR. There are roughly 190,000 distinct CDR3 sequences in the sample; about 10% occur only once, and less than 4% lies in the top ten. Material: PBMCs or a T cell subset sorted from them (not recorded which). The receptors were sampled from a man younger than 30 who had mild COVID-19 (a few samples of this study predate the infection). Cell type and time point are not known.

CDR3 loop: CAIGTAQETQYF. The CDR3 DNA follows: TGTGCCATCGGGACAGCCCAAGAGACCCAGTACTTC. The genes are TRBV10-3 and TRBJ2-5; 7 nucleotides align to TRBD1. Per the germline V gene, CDR1 is ENHRY and CDR2 is SYGVKD. CDR3 length: 12 amino acids. V gave up 8 bases and J gave up 1 base; unmatched junction bases: 1.

V gene TRBV6-2 or TRBV6-3 combines with J gene TRBJ2-7; 11 positions agree with TRBD2. This CDR3 region has 15 residues. In germline, CDR1 is MNHEY, CDR2 SVGEGT. The V gene end was trimmed by 6 bases and the J gene end by 2 bases; junction bases not matched to a gene: 6. CDR3 sequence: CASRSGTSGAYEQYF. The CDR3 bases are TGTGCCAGCAGATCCGGGACTAGCGGTGCCTACGAGCAGTACTTC.

In its sample, this clonotype was seen a few times. J is TRBJ2-1 and V is TRBV7-2, with D possibly being TRBD2 (5 bases). The germline V gene encodes CDR1 SGHTA and CDR2 FQGNSA. The V and J ends lost 3 bases and 2 bases respectively, with 11 bases between them. The CDR3 loop spans 15 amino acids. In DNA form, the CDR3 reads TGTGCCAGCAGCTTGACCCGGGGAGCCTACAATGAGCAGTTCTTC. Encoded protein: CASSLTRGAYNEQFF.

V gene TRBV21-1 combines with J gene TRBJ1-2. TRBV21-1 constitutes a pseudogene. The CDR3 spans 15 residues. CDR3 nucleotide sequence: TGTGCCAGCCCACTGGTTAGCTCTACGGTTCGTGGCTACACCTTC. Translated: CASPLVSSTVRGYTF.

The table lists this clonotype with many counts. The chain links TRBV3-1 to TRBJ2-7; 11 bases are shared with TRBD2. CDR1 is LGHDT, CDR2 YNNKEL, per germline (reference sequence). After removal of 4 bases from V and 2 bases from J, the junction contained 4 bases not matched to a gene. CDR3 length: 15 residues. The CDR3 loop reads CASSRGTSGPYEQYF. The CDR3 bases are TGTGCCAGCAGCCGAGGGACTAGCGGACCCTACGAGCAGTACTTC.

This clonotype was picked up a small number of times. The chain links TRBV9 to TRBJ2-5, with 9 bases lining up with TRBD2. Germline trimming cut 0 bases from V and 2 bases from J; bases unmatched to any gene: 5. The CDR3 extends over 16 amino acids. Germline assignment: CDR1 SGDLS and CDR2 YYNGEE. CDR3: CASSVGYSGGQETQYF. The CDR3 DNA reads TGTGCCAGCAGCGTAGGATACAGCGGGGGGCAAGAGACCCAGTACTTC.

There are many counts of this clonotype. The rearrangement uses TRBV3-1 and TRBJ2-5; D is unresolved. The CDR3 consists of 13 residues. Per the germline V gene, CDR1 is LGHDT and CDR2 is YNNKEL (reference sequence). V dropped 4 bases and J dropped 5 bases, with 11 bases sitting between them. The CDR3 sequence is CASSLQLGETQYF. The CDR3 coding sequence is TGTGCCAGCAGCCTACAACTGGGGGAGACCCAGTACTTC.

This clonotype was counted between two and nine times. This rearrangement joins TRBV29-1 to TRBJ2-7; D might be TRBD2 (6 bases). The germline CDR1 and CDR2 sequences are SQVTM and ANQGSEA. V lost 4 bases to trimming and J lost 9 bases, with 19 bases between them. The CDR3 runs 13 residues. The CDR3 spells CSVGTTWTPWQYF. As DNA, the CDR3 is TGCAGCGTTGGGACTACCTGGACCCCTTGGCAGTACTTC.

A few counts support this clonotype. The chain couples TRBV3-1 to TRBJ2-1; D possibly corresponds to TRBD2 (6 bases). The germline CDR1 and CDR2 sequences are LGHDT and YNNKEL (reference sequence). CDR3 length equals 15 residues. Trimming took 5 bases from V and 5 from J, leaving 16 bases between them. The CDR3 reads CASSAMGGGHNEQFF. For the CDR3, the DNA is TGTGCCAGCAGCGCCATGGGGGGTGGTCACAATGAGCAGTTCTTC.

The chain employs TRBV12-3 or TRBV12-4 and TRBJ1-5, with TRBD1 identical over 8 bases. Germline trimming cut 3 bases from V and 7 bases from J; bases unmatched to any gene: 5. The length of the CDR3 is 14 residues. In nucleotides, the CDR3 is TGTGCCAGCAGTTTTTCGACAGGGGAACAGCCCCAGCATTTT. It is translated as CASSFSTGEQPQHF.

This clonotype was counted a few times. V gene TRBV5-8 combines with J gene TRBJ2-2; 8 bases agree with TRBD2. V lost 0 bases and J lost 1; bases outside the gene matches: 2. The CDR3 has 16 residues. Looked up from germline, CDR1 is SGHTS and CDR2 is YDEGEE. In DNA, the CDR3 is TGTGCCAGCAGCTTGGGACTAGCGATGAACACCGGGGAGCTGTTTTTT. Encoded protein: CASSLGLAMNTGELFF.

The gene calls are TRBV20-1 and TRBJ2-2; 10 bases agree with TRBD2. V shed 6 bases and J 2 bases; nucleotides not matched to a gene: 3. Germline V gene data show CDR1 as DFQATT and CDR2 as SNEGSKA (reference sequence). The CDR3 runs 14 residues. The CDR3 is CSAPSGGNTGELFF. The CDR3 DNA is TGCAGTGCACCTAGCGGGGGCAACACCGGGGAGCTGTTTTTT.

In this sample, this clonotype turned up a few times. The V gene is TRBV12-3 or TRBV12-4, the J gene TRBJ1-2; 8 bases are shared with TRBD1. The V segment lost 5 bases and the J segment 2 bases; nucleotides outside the gene matches: 7. The CDR3 extends over 15 amino acids. The CDR3 DNA reads TGTGCCAGCAGTCTAGGAGGACAGGGCAACTATGGCTACACCTTC. This encodes CASSLGGQGNYGYTF.

The CDR3 sequence: CASSDRASSGANVLTF. Here the CDR3 DNA reads TGTGCCAGCAGCGACAGGGCTTCCTCTGGGGCCAACGTCCTGACTTTC. The rearrangement joins TRBV5-4 to TRBJ2-6; 7 bases line up with TRBD1. Trimming at V came to 4 bases and at J to 0 bases, leaving 4 bases not matched to a gene. Germline V gene lookup returns CDR1 SGHNT and CDR2 YYREEE (reference sequence). The CDR3 consists of 16 residues. Supplemented by reference TRBV5-4 and TRBJ2-6, the full variable domain reads ETGVTQSPTHLIKTRGQQVTLRCSSQSGHNTVSWYQQALGQGPQFIFQYYREEENGRGNFPPRFSGLQFPNYSSELNVNALELDDSALYLCASSDRASSGANVLTFGAGSRLTVL.

Ten or more counts support this clonotype. CDR3 residues: CASSAPHRGTYEQYF. The CDR3 nucleotides are TGTGCCAGCAGCGCGCCCCACAGGGGGACCTACGAGCAGTACTTC. The V call is TRBV7-2, the J call TRBJ2-7, with TRBD1 matching 8 bases. The V gene end was trimmed by 5 bases and the J gene end by 2 bases; junction bases not matched to a gene: 8. The CDR3 is 15 amino acids. The germline V gene has CDR1 SGHTA and CDR2 FQGNSA. The complete variable domain, with remaining parts taken from reference TRBV7-2 and TRBJ2-7, reads GAGVSQSPSNKVTEKGKDVELRCDPISGHTALYWYRQSLGQGLEFLIYFQGNSAPDKSGLPSDRFSAERTGGSVSTLTIQRTQQEDSAVYLCASSAPHRGTYEQYFGPGTRLTVT.

This clonotype was recorded many times. V is TRBV7-6 and J is TRBJ2-5; unclear D gene. Germline V gives CDR1 SGHVS, CDR2 FNYEAQ. This CDR3 contains 13 residues. Trimming stripped 1 base from V and 2 bases from J, with 5 bases between. In DNA, the CDR3 is TGTGCCAGCAGCTTAGACAGACAAGAGACCCAGTACTTC. Encoded protein: CASSLDRQETQYF.

The chain carries TRBV6-5 and TRBJ1-3; 7 nucleotides agree with TRBD1. Germline V CDR1 and CDR2: MNHEY, SVGAGI. V lost 5 bases, J lost 0 bases, and 7 bases stayed unmatched. This CDR3 has 16 residues. This CDR3 is CASSPPTGSSGNTIYF. The CDR3 coding sequence is TGTGCCAGCAGTCCCCCGACAGGGAGCTCTGGAAACACCATATATTTT.

The rearrangement uses TRBV4-3 and TRBJ1-6; perhaps TRBD1 as D (5 bases). CDR3 size: 16 residues. Germline loops: CDR1 LGHNA, CDR2 YSLEER. Deletions cut 3 bases from V and 6 bases from J, with 15 bases between. CDR3 coding DNA: TGCGCCAGCAGCCAGGCCCGGGACCGTACTAATTCACCCCTCCACTTT. This sequence encodes CASSQARDRTNSPLHF.

V gene TRBV14 combines with J gene TRBJ2-3, with D hard to call. The length of the CDR3 is 13 residues. Trimming pared 1 base from V and 10 bases from J, leaving 12 bases between. CDR1 SGHDN and CDR2 FVKESK come from the germline V gene. The CDR3 nucleotides are TGTGCCAGCAGCCAAGGCTCCGCGCTCGCGCAGTATTTT. Protein sequence: CASSQGSALAQYF. The whole variable domain, filled in from reference TRBV14 and TRBJ2-3, reads EAGVTQFPSHSVIEKGQTVTLRCDPISGHDNLYWYRRVMGKEIKFLLHFVKESKQDESGMPNNRFLAERTGGTYSTLKVQPAELEDSGVYFCASSQGSALAQYFGPGTRLTVL.